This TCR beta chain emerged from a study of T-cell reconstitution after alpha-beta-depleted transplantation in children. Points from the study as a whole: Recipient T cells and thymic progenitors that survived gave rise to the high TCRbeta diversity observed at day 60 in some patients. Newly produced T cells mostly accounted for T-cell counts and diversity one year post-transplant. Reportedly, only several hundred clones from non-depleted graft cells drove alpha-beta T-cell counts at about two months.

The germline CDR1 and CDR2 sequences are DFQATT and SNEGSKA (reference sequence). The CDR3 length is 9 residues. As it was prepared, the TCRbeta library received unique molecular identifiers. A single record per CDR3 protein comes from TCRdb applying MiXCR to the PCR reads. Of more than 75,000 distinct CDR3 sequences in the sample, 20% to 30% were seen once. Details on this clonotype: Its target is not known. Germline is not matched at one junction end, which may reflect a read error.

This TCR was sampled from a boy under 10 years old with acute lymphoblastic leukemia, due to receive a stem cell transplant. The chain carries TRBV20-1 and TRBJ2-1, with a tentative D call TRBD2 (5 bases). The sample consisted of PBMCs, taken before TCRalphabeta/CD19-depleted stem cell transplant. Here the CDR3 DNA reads TGCAGTGCTAGGGAGGACGGAGGCTTC. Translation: CSAREDGGF.